Reported below is one T cell receptor beta chain. The data derive from a study of blood T cell repertoires in COVID-19. Study overall: Spain, Italy and the United States supplied samples that represented acute and convalescent COVID-19. PBMCs, B-cell-depleted T cells, or T cells were the source of the cDNA or gDNA that made up the material.

Sequencing was performed with immunoSEQ multiplex PCR; in TCRdb, only in-frame clones are kept and a portion is missing. Of roughly 150,000 clones listed, approximately 84% are singletons. V shed 3 bases and J 6 bases; nucleotides not matched to a gene: 6. From germline, CDR1 is LNHDA and CDR2 SQIVND (reference sequence). The CDR3 extends over 14 amino acids. The sequence was collected from a woman of 80 years or more with COVID-19, enrolled during active disease. The sequenced material came from peripheral blood. The chain uses TRBV19 and TRBJ2-3; 7 nucleotides align to TRBD1. CDR3 residues: CASSMERGQDTQYF. The CDR3 region has the DNA TGTGCCAGTAGTATGGAAAGGGGGCAGGATACGCAGTATTTT.